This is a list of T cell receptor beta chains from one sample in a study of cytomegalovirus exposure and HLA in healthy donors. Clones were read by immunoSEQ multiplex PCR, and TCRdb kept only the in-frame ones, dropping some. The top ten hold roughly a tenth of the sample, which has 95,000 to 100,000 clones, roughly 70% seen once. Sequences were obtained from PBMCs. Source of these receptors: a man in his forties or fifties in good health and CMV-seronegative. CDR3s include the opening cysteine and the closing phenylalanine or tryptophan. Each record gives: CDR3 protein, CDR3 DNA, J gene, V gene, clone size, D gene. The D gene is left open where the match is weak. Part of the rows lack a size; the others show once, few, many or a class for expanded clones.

CASSQDGGTRTDTQYF TGCGCCAGCAGCCAAGATGGCGGCACGCGCACAGATACGCAGTATTTT TRBJ2-3 TRBV4-3 - -
CATSTRSQGIGPQHF TGTGCCACCAGCACTCGAAGTCAGGGAATTGGGCCCCAGCATTTT TRBJ1-5 TRBV15 few -
CASINRGGRQPQHF TGTGCCAGCATAAACAGGGGGGGTCGACAGCCCCAGCATTTT TRBJ1-5 TRBV28 - TRBD1
CASSFQAGGPHEQYF TGCGCCAGCAGCTTTCAGGCGGGAGGGCCCCACGAGCAGTACTTC TRBJ2-7 TRBV5-1 - TRBD2
CASTVSRASEQYF TGTGCCAGCACCGTGTCCCGAGCATCCGAGCAGTACTTC TRBJ2-7 TRBV7-2 - -
CASSLMGTGNYNEQFF TGTGCCAGCAGCCTCATGGGCACCGGGAACTACAATGAGCAGTTCTTC TRBJ2-1 TRBV7-2 - -
CASSSDRDYNSPLHF TGTGCCAGCAGTTCTGACAGGGATTATAATTCACCCCTCCACTTT TRBJ1-6 TRBV6-5 - TRBD1
CAITGRGMGYGYTF TGTGCCATTACGGGCCGGGGGATGGGTTATGGCTACACCTTC TRBJ1-2 TRBV6-1 - -
CASERGGSTDTQYF TGTGCCAGTGAAAGGGGGGGGAGTACAGATACGCAGTATTTT TRBJ2-3 TRBV28 - -
CASSTMTGGRNTEAFF TGTGCCAGCAGCACAATGACAGGGGGGAGGAACACTGAAGCTTTCTTT TRBJ1-1 TRBV28 - TRBD1
CASSQASGVEADTQYF TGTGCCAGCAGCCAAGCTAGCGGGGTTGAAGCAGATACGCAGTATTTT TRBJ2-3 TRBV4-2 - TRBD2
CASSFEGDTEAFF TGTGCCAGCAGTTTTGAGGGGGACACTGAAGCTTTCTTT TRBJ1-1 TRBV27 - -
CASDRVNSPLHF TGTGCCTCGGACAGGGTGAATTCACCCCTCCACTTT TRBJ1-6 TRBV30 - TRBD1
CASSQFQIGAVNQPQHF TGTGCCAGCAGTCAATTTCAGATAGGGGCCGTCAATCAGCCCCAGCATTTT TRBJ1-5 TRBV27 - -
CASSDRGTLRGETQYF TGTGCCAGCAGCGACCGGGGGACGTTACGGGGGGAGACCCAGTACTTC TRBJ2-5 TRBV9 - -
CAISSGTGMTNEAFF TGTGCCATCAGCTCCGGGACAGGGATGACAAATGAAGCTTTCTTT TRBJ1-1 TRBV10-3 once TRBD1
CASSYPPTVSYEQYF TGTGCCAGCAGTTACCCACCGACAGTTTCCTACGAGCAGTACTTC TRBJ2-7 TRBV6-6 few -
CASSFVAGAYNEQFF TGTGCCAGCAGCTTCGTAGCGGGGGCCTACAATGAGCAGTTCTTC TRBJ2-1 TRBV7-2 - TRBD2
CASSDSGTDTQYF TGCGCCAGCAGTGACAGCGGCACAGATACGCAGTATTTT TRBJ2-3 TRBV10-1 few -
CASSIAGATDTQYF TGTGCCAGCAGCATAGCGGGAGCCACAGATACGCAGTATTTT TRBJ2-3 TRBV2 few TRBD2
CASSERGSPLHF TGTGCCAGCAGTGAAAGGGGTTCACCCCTCCACTTT TRBJ1-6 TRBV6-1 - -
CASMTSPGGTARYGYTF TGTGCCAGCATGACAAGTCCGGGGGGGACAGCCAGATATGGCTACACCTTC TRBJ1-2 TRBV28 once TRBD1
CASSRGQGVSYEQYF TGTGCCAGCAGCCGGGGACAGGGGGTCTCCTACGAGCAGTACTTC TRBJ2-7 TRBV13 few TRBD1
CSVELAGGREQFF TGCAGCGTTGAACTAGCGGGAGGAAGAGAGCAGTTCTTC TRBJ2-1 TRBV29-1 - TRBD2
CASSFGGSGGEKLFF TGTGCCAGCAGCTTTGGGGGCTCCGGGGGGGAAAAACTGTTTTTT TRBJ1-4 TRBV9 - -
CASSTLTVSSNEQFF TGTGCCAGCAGCACCCTGACAGTGTCGTCCAATGAGCAGTTCTTC TRBJ2-1 TRBV11-2 - -
CASSPTIHEQYF TGTGCCAGCAGCCCGACAATCCACGAGCAGTACTTC TRBJ2-7 TRBV12-1 - -
CASSLGQGTGTGELFF TGTGCCAGCAGCTTAGGCCAGGGGACCGGGACCGGGGAGCTGTTTTTT TRBJ2-2 TRBV7-8 - -
CASSLGANTDTQYF TGTGCCAGCAGCTTAGGGGCCAACACAGATACGCAGTATTTT TRBJ2-3 TRBV7-8 once -
CASSTLGEGARGNGYTF TGTGCCAGTAGTACCCTCGGTGAAGGGGCGCGAGGAAATGGCTACACCTTC TRBJ1-2 TRBV19 - -
CASRSRTEAFF TGTGCCAGTAGGTCGAGAACTGAAGCTTTCTTT TRBJ1-1 TRBV19 - -
CASSEQGFSNQPQHF TGTGCCAGCAGTGAACAGGGTTTTAGCAATCAGCCCCAGCATTTT TRBJ1-5 TRBV2 - -
CASNRGQGRSGANVLTF TGTGCCAGTAACAGAGGACAGGGCCGTTCTGGGGCCAACGTCCTGACTTTC TRBJ2-6 TRBV19 - TRBD1
CASSVRTQYF TGTGCCAGCAGTGTTCGGACCCAGTACTTC TRBJ2-5 TRBV6-5 - -
CASRPGTSVGEQFF TGTGCCAGCAGGCCCGGGACTAGCGTTGGTGAGCAGTTCTTC TRBJ2-1 TRBV28 - TRBD2
CASSLFSGTGRREKLFF TGTGCCAGCAGTTTATTCTCCGGGACAGGGAGGAGGGAAAAACTGTTTTTT TRBJ1-4 TRBV28 - TRBD1
CASSPGQDEGLSGYTF TGTGCCAGCTCACCGGGACAGGATGAAGGGCTATCCGGCTACACCTTC TRBJ1-2 TRBV18 - TRBD1
CASRRRQETYGYTF TGTGCCAGTAGGAGGAGACAGGAGACCTATGGCTACACCTTC TRBJ1-2 TRBV19 once -